The entry that follows covers one T cell receptor beta chain sequence. Its antigen is currently unknown. Between the trimmed V and J ends, which lost 9 bases and 6 bases, there was a span of 15 bases. Germline CDR1 and CDR2: ENHRY and SYGVKD. The CDR3 is 13 residues long. The data originate from a study of shared clonotypes between healthy human individuals. Overall study results and limits: Naive subsets typically showed greater estimated richness than memory subsets. Non-shared clonotypes had lower generation probabilities than clonotypes shared by all four sorted-subset donors.

Donors comprised only Caucasian adults living in Nashville, Tennessee. Libraries were prepared by immunoSEQ multiplex PCR; TCRdb keeps only in-frame clonotypes and omits some of them. The repertoire holds roughly 500,000 clones, with 96% as singletons. Specimen: naive CD4+ T cells sorted from blood. Subset indicated: CD45RA+ positively selected. The receptor was derived from a woman in her twenties or thirties in good health. The chain recombines TRBV10-3 with TRBJ2-1; the D gene is possibly TRBD1 (5 bases). CDR3 in DNA: TGTGCCATAAGATACTTAGACAGCAATGAGCAGTTCTTC. This translates into CAIRYLDSNEQFF.